This T cell receptor beta chain was captured by sequencing in a study of neurological immune-mediated disorders. Template-switch 5'RACE cDNA synthesis added a 10-nucleotide unique molecular identifier. One entry per CDR3 protein, called by TCRdb with MiXCR from the 5' RACE reads. The sample shows 30,000 to 35,000 distinct CDR3 sequences, around 4% of them seen only once. The study built sorted libraries from 800,000 to 1,000,000 CD4+ or CD8+ T cells. This clonotype was seen many times. Its antigen is as yet unknown. The germline V and J ends were trimmed by 6 bases and 4 bases, with 14 bases remaining between them. Germline CDR1 is DFQATT and CDR2 is SNEGSKA (reference sequence). The CDR3 contains 13 residues. General observations from the study: The absence of shared CDR3 amino acid sequences among expanded clones across subjects suggests private repertoires in all groups.

The sequencing sample was made of CD4+ T cells from blood. This receptor was taken from a woman in her thirties or forties in good health. The rearrangement uses TRBV20-1 and TRBJ2-3, with D perhaps TRBD2 (5 bases). The CDR3 nucleotides read TGCAGTGCCACCCCCGCCGGGGCAGATACGCAGTATTTT. It codes for CSATPAGADTQYF.